The 24 T cell receptor beta chains listed next were all sequenced from one sample in a study of blood T cell repertoires in COVID-19 (dated by TCRdb to 2019 to 2021). The library relied on the immunoSEQ multiplex PCR assay. Drawn from immuneACCESS, this table holds only the in-frame rearrangements with V and J called that TCRdb kept. Clones are partly lost; checked studies trace under half to an unresolved V gene and leave the rest unexplained. A total of under 75,000 clones appear in this sample, around 67% of them only once. Roughly a fifth of the sample comes from the top ten. Sequenced sample: peripheral blood. These receptors all stem from a man aged 55 to 69 with acute or convalescent COVID-19.

The rearrangement joins TRBV19 to TRBJ1-3; D not resolved. V gave up 6 bases and J gave up 0 bases, with 12 bases separating them. Looked up from germline, CDR1 is LNHDA and CDR2 is SQIVND (reference sequence). This CDR3 spans 15 amino acids. The DNA for the CDR3 is TGTGCCAGTAGCCACGAGAGGTCCTCTGGAAACACCATATATTTT. Its translation: CASSHERSSGNTIYF.

The J gene is TRBJ2-7, the V gene TRBV28; 7 nucleotides match TRBD2. CDR1 MDHEN and CDR2 SYDVKM come from the germline V gene. The CDR3 sequence is 15 residues long. V lost 6 bases, J lost 1 base, and 9 bases stayed unmatched. DNA of the CDR3: TGTGCCAGCAGCCCTGCGGGGGATCATTCCTACGAGCAGTACTTC. Translation gives CASSPAGDHSYEQYF.

The chain is built from TRBV3-1 (or the pseudogene TRBV3-2) and TRBJ2-5; 7 bases agree with TRBD2. Germline assignment: CDR1 LGHDT and CDR2 YNNKEL (reference sequence). CDR3 length: 14 amino acids. V was clipped by 5 bases and J by 5 bases; unmatched bases: 8. This CDR3 reads CASSSWEGRETQYF. CDR3 in DNA: TGTGCCAGCAGCTCGTGGGAGGGCCGGGAGACCCAGTACTTC.

The rearrangement joins TRBV2 to TRBJ1-4, with TRBD1 matching 8 bases. This CDR3 is 15 amino acids long. Germline loops: CDR1 SNHLY, CDR2 FYNNEI. V lost 4 bases, J lost 4 bases, and 5 bases stayed unmatched. CDR3 protein: CASSVNRGSNEKLFF. The CDR3, as DNA: TGTGCCAGCAGTGTGAACAGGGGGAGTAATGAAAAACTGTTTTTT.

Only a few counts were recorded for this clone. The gene calls are TRBV19 and TRBJ1-1; D uncertain. Trimming shortened V by 6 bases and J by 0 bases, and 8 bases separated the two germline ends. Germline V CDR1 and CDR2: LNHDA, SQIVND (reference sequence). The CDR3 consists of 13 residues. CDR3 amino acids: CASRGGMNTEAFF. The DNA of the CDR3 is TGTGCCAGTAGAGGAGGTATGAACACTGAAGCTTTCTTT.

DNA of the CDR3: TGCGCCAGCAGTGACCCACCTACAGGGCTCGGGCAGTACGTC. Its protein product is CASSDPPTGLGQYV. V and J are TRBV10-2 and TRBJ2-7, with a weak D call TRBD1 (6 bases). Germline-derived CDR1 and CDR2 are WSHSY and SAAADI. This CDR3 is built from 14 residues. Trimming removed 3 bases from V and 9 bases from J, with 18 bases in between.

This clone was detected only once. The rearrangement links TRBV24-1 to TRBJ2-2; 10 nucleotides line up with TRBD1. The CDR3 is 14 amino acids. Germline CDR1 is KGHDR and CDR2 is SFDVKD. Trimming at V came to 12 bases and at J to 3 bases, leaving 6 bases not matched to a gene. CDR3 amino acids: CAVRDRGYTGELFF. CDR3 coding DNA: TGTGCCGTCCGGGACAGGGGATACACCGGGGAGCTGTTTTTT.

V is TRBV19 and J is TRBJ2-7; TRBD1 aligns across 9 bases. The V segment lost 5 bases and the J segment 7 bases; nucleotides outside the gene matches: 15. CDR1 and CDR2 (germline): LNHDA, SQIVND (reference sequence). The CDR3 loop spans 16 amino acids. The CDR3 spells CASSPSGTGTVLEQYF. The CDR3 DNA sequence: TGTGCCAGTAGTCCCTCCGGGACAGGGACTGTTCTTGAGCAGTACTTC. Together with reference TRBV19 and TRBJ2-7, the CDR3 gives the full variable domain: DGGITQSPKYLFRKEGQNVTLSCEQNLNHDAMYWYRQDPGQGLRLIYYSQIVNDFQKGDIAEGYSVSREKKESFPLTVTSAQKNPTAFYLCASSPSGTGTVLEQYFGPGTRLTVT.

V gene TRBV10-3 combines with J gene TRBJ1-5; maybe TRBD1 (5 bases). This CDR3 has 14 amino acids. Germline CDR1 and CDR2: ENHRY and SYGVKD. V was cut by 2 bases and J by 6 bases, with 11 bases left in between. The CDR3 DNA sequence: TGTGCCATCAGTGAGACGCAGGGAGGTCAGCCCCAGCATTTT. Its translation: CAISETQGGQPQHF.

This clone was detected only once. The chain recombines TRBV5-1 with TRBJ2-1, with 7 bases identical to TRBD2. The junction had 12 bases not matched to a gene; V was cut back by 4 bases and J by 5 bases. The CDR3 consists of 16 residues. Germline V CDR1 and CDR2: SGHRS, YFSETQ. CDR3: CASSPNRGGEHNEQFF. The CDR3 DNA reads as TGCGCCAGCAGCCCCAATCGGGGAGGGGAACACAATGAGCAGTTCTTC.

The J gene is TRBJ2-2, the V gene TRBV28; 7 bases map to TRBD1. V gave up 3 bases and J gave up 4 bases; unmatched junction bases: 8. This CDR3 comprises 16 residues. Germline V CDR1 and CDR2: MDHEN, SYDVKM. The CDR3 sequence is CASSLAGDSGTGELFF. The CDR3, as DNA: TGTGCCAGCAGTTTGGCTGGGGACAGCGGCACCGGGGAGCTGTTTTTT.

V gene TRBV10-3 combines with J gene TRBJ2-5; 7 nucleotides agree with TRBD1. The V gene's germline CDR1 is ENHRY and CDR2 SYGVKD. The CDR3 runs to 13 residues. The J segment lost 2 bases and the V segment lost 7 bases, leaving 4 bases of the junction unmatched. The CDR3 protein is CAITPGQQETQYF. The CDR3, as DNA: TGTGCCATCACCCCGGGACAGCAAGAGACCCAGTACTTC.

CDR3 in DNA: TGTGCCAGCAGCTTAGCAGGGTCGGCGAACACTGAAGCTTTCTTT. Amino acid sequence: CASSLAGSANTEAFF. This chain joins TRBV11-3 and TRBJ1-1; a weak D match, TRBD1 (5 bases). V lost 1 base and J 1 base, leaving 10 bases between the germline ends. CDR1 is SGHNT and CDR2 is YENEEA in the germline V gene. This CDR3 has 15 residues.

V is TRBV6-5 and J is TRBJ2-2; 10 bases align to TRBD1. Unmatched junction bases numbered 2, after V lost 6 bases and J lost 1 base. Germline CDR1 is MNHEY and CDR2 is SVGAGI. This CDR3 is 15 amino acids long. The CDR3 protein is CASRGQGRNTGELFF. CDR3 DNA sequence: TGTGCCAGCAGGGGACAGGGGAGGAACACCGGGGAGCTGTTTTTT.

In its sample, this clone was seen once. V usage is TRBV10-3 and J usage is TRBJ2-3; D ambiguous. The length of the CDR3 is 11 residues. With 3 bases removed from V and 7 bases from J, the gap between germline ends came to 5 bases. Looked up from germline, CDR1 is ENHRY and CDR2 is SYGVKD. The CDR3 nucleotides read TGTGCCATCAGTGATCAGTATACGCAGTATTTT. Protein sequence: CAISDQYTQYF.

V and J are TRBV18 and TRBJ1-1, with TRBD1 identical over 9 bases. The V gene end was trimmed by 3 bases and the J gene end by 1 base; junction bases not matched to a gene: 6. The germline V gene has CDR1 KGHSH and CDR2 LQKENI. The CDR3 is made up of 16 amino acids. CDR3 in amino acids: CASSPPTGGRNTEAFF. CDR3 bases: TGTGCCAGCTCACCTCCGACAGGGGGAAGGAACACTGAAGCTTTCTTT.

The CDR3 nucleotides read TGTGCCAGCGGAAGGGGGCTGGGAATTAACACTGAAGCTTTCTTT. As protein: CASGRGLGINTEAFF. J is TRBJ1-1 and V is TRBV3-1 (or the pseudogene TRBV3-2); 7 bases align to TRBD1. CDR1 LGHDT and CDR2 YNNKEL come from the germline V gene (reference sequence). V lost 8 bases to trimming and J lost 2 bases; unmatched junction nucleotides: 11. The length of the CDR3 is 15 residues.

The chain uses TRBV19 and TRBJ1-1; 7 bases are a match to TRBD1. Germline loops: CDR1 LNHDA, CDR2 SQIVND (reference sequence). Germline trimming cut 7 bases from V and 5 bases from J; bases unmatched to any gene: 10. The CDR3 sequence is 14 residues long. DNA of the CDR3: TGTGCCAGTATCAGACAGGGAGTAAGGACTGAAGCTTTCTTT. The encoded protein is CASIRQGVRTEAFF.

This clone was counted only a few times. The rearrangement links TRBV7-3 to TRBJ1-1; D possibly corresponds to TRBD1 (6 bases). The CDR3 runs to 13 residues. Germline V gene sequence: CDR1 SGHTA, CDR2 FQGTGA. The ends were cut back, 5 bases at V and 5 bases at J, with 12 bases in the middle. In DNA form, the CDR3 reads TGTGCCAGCAGCCCCAACACAGGGACTGAAGCTTTCTTT. Encoded protein: CASSPNTGTEAFF.

This clone was counted only a few times. This chain links TRBV28 with TRBJ2-1, with D maybe TRBD2 (6 bases). Per the germline V gene, CDR1 is MDHEN and CDR2 is SYDVKM. Between the trimmed V and J ends, which lost 3 bases and 4 bases, there was a span of 16 bases. This CDR3 has 16 residues. The CDR3 nucleotides read TGTGCCAGCAGTTTTCCATACGGGCTAGCGTACAATGAGCAGTTCTTC. Its translation is CASSFPYGLAYNEQFF.

The rearrangement uses TRBV11-2 and TRBJ2-7; 10 nucleotides line up with TRBD2. The CDR3 is 15 residues long. Unmatched junction bases numbered 1, after V lost 0 bases and J lost 2 bases. Germline lookup yields CDR1 SGHAT and CDR2 FQNNGV. This CDR3 is CASSLDGLAAYEQYF. The CDR3 nucleotides are TGTGCCAGCAGCTTAGATGGACTAGCGGCCTACGAGCAGTACTTC.

V usage is TRBV9 and J usage is TRBJ2-5; D possibly corresponds to TRBD1 (5 bases). V was shortened by 4 bases and J by 5 bases, with 15 bases between the two germline ends. Germline CDR1 SGDLS, CDR2 YYNGEE. The CDR3 extends over 14 amino acids. CDR3 bases: TGTGCCAGCAGCCCTCAGAGCAGGGTTGAGACCCAGTACTTC. Translation: CASSPQSRVETQYF. The complete variable domain, with remaining parts taken from reference TRBV9 and TRBJ2-5, reads DSGVTQTPKHLITATGQRVTLRCSPRSGDLSVYWYQQSLDQGLQFLIQYYNGEERAKGNILERFSAQQFPDLHSELNLSSLELGDSALYFCASSPQSRVETQYFGPGTRLLVL.

The J gene is TRBJ2-7, the V gene TRBV6-1; TRBD1 is a possible D gene (6 bases). The CDR3 sequence is 12 residues long. Trimming pared 5 bases from V and 8 bases from J, leaving 13 bases between. Per germline, CDR1 MNHNS and CDR2 SASEGT. CDR3 sequence (DNA): TGTGCCAGCAGTTGGGACACGAGTCAGCAGTACGTC. Translated, it gives CASSWDTSQQYV.

This clone was picked up a small number of times. This chain uses TRBV6-1 with TRBJ2-1; 12 positions match TRBD2. Germline V lookup: CDR1 MNHNS, CDR2 SASEGT. V shed 2 bases, J shed 8 bases, and the junction held 16 bases outside the gene matches. The length of the CDR3 is 19 residues. In DNA, the CDR3 is TGTGCCAGCAGTGAACAAGGGAGAGCTAGCGGGAGGGCCAAGTATGAGCAGTTCTTC. It specifies CASSEQGRASGRAKYEQFF.